The 17 T cell receptor beta chains below were found in one sample sequenced in a study of shared clonotypes between healthy human individuals. Naive CD8 cells were CD45RO-negative, positively selected for CCR7, excluding terminally differentiated effector memory CD45RA+ cells. Profiling relied on immunoSEQ multiplex PCR, and the TCRdb table lists in-frame clones only, not all of them. The sample has roughly 850,000 clones; 95% to 97% are singletons. Specimen: naive CD8+ T cells sorted from blood. All receptors derive from a young man in good health.

This clone was picked up a small number of times. This specimen includes other DNA sequences encoding the same CDR3. The gene calls are TRBV7-8 and TRBJ2-1, with 8 bases matching TRBD2. CDR3 length: 14 residues. With 3 bases clipped from V and 4 bases from J, the junction kept 2 bases outside the gene matches. Germline CDR1 and CDR2: SGHVS and FQNEAQ. The CDR3 reads CASSLAGGYNEQFF. The DNA for the CDR3 is TGTGCCAGCAGCTTGGCGGGAGGTTACAATGAGCAGTTCTTC.

The DNA for the CDR3 is TGCAGCGTCCAACAGGGGTATGGCTACACCTTC. Amino acid sequence: CSVQQGYGYTF. This chain connects TRBV29-1 to TRBJ1-2; 7 bases line up with TRBD1. V gave up 6 bases and J gave up 5 bases; unmatched junction bases: 3. The CDR3 runs to 11 residues. Germline V CDR1 and CDR2: SQVTM, ANQGSEA. The whole variable domain, remainder taken from reference TRBV29-1 and TRBJ1-2, is SAVISQKPSRDICQRGTSLTIQCQVDSQVTMMFWYRQQPGQSLTLIATANQGSEATYESGFVIDKFPISRPNLTFSTLTVSNMSPEDSSIYLCSVQQGYGYTFGSGTRLTVV.

This rearrangement joins TRBV5-6 to TRBJ1-3; perhaps TRBD1 as D (5 bases). This CDR3 spans 14 amino acids. The germline CDR1 and CDR2 sequences are SGHDT and YYEEEE. V was pared by 5 bases and J by 0 bases, with 9 bases between. The CDR3 DNA reads TGTGCCAGCAGGGGGACGGGCTCTGGAAACACCATATATTTT. Translated, it gives CASRGTGSGNTIYF.

The gene calls are TRBV4-1 and TRBJ2-5; D ambiguous. V was shortened by 0 bases and J by 0 bases, with 17 bases between the two germline ends. CDR3 length equals 18 residues. Per the germline V gene, CDR1 is MGHRA and CDR2 is YSYEKL. The CDR3, as DNA: TGCGCCAGCAGCCAAGATCCTAGTGAAAACGAGTACCAAGAGACCCAGTACTTC. It is translated as CASSQDPSENEYQETQYF.

The sample holds one count of this clone. The chain combines TRBV28 with TRBJ1-2; the D is unclear. V dropped 3 bases and J dropped 3 bases, with 14 bases sitting between them. Germline CDR1 MDHEN, CDR2 SYDVKM. The CDR3 loop spans 15 amino acids. The CDR3 loop reads CASSLETLLHYGYTF. The CDR3 nucleotides read TGTGCCAGCAGTTTGGAAACCCTACTACACTATGGCTACACCTTC.

The rearrangement joins TRBV4-1 to TRBJ2-7; D may be TRBD2 (6 bases). The CDR3 has 15 residues. Trimming pared 4 bases from V and 5 bases from J, leaving 18 bases between. Germline V lookup: CDR1 MGHRA, CDR2 YSYEKL. CDR3 in amino acids: CASSLVIGGINEQYF. CDR3 sequence (DNA): TGCGCCAGCAGCCTCGTGATCGGGGGTATCAACGAGCAGTACTTC.

The genes are TRBV9 and TRBJ1-1; 9 bases are shared with TRBD1. CDR3 size: 14 residues. Losses at the gene ends were 4 bases for V and 7 bases for J; bases not matched to a gene: 8. Germline assignment: CDR1 SGDLS and CDR2 YYNGEE. The CDR3 DNA reads as TGTGCCAGCAGCAGAGGGACAGGGTACGGTGAAGCTTTCTTT. It encodes CASSRGTGYGEAFF.

This chain's CDR3 is CASSLSDRGNYGYTF. CDR3 in DNA: TGTGCCAGCAGCCTCTCGGACAGGGGCAACTATGGCTACACCTTC. The chain joins TRBV5-4 to TRBJ1-2, with 9 positions matching TRBD1. The CDR3 is 15 amino acids. The germline CDR1 and CDR2 sequences are SGHNT and YYREEE (reference sequence). After removal of 4 bases from V and 2 bases from J, the junction contained 6 bases not matched to a gene.

This clone was counted a single time. This rearrangement joins TRBV28 to TRBJ1-1, with 8 nucleotides matching TRBD1. This CDR3 region has 17 residues. After removal of 4 bases from V and 0 bases from J, the junction contained 10 bases not matched to a gene. Germline lookup yields CDR1 MDHEN and CDR2 SYDVKM. The CDR3 bases are TGTGCCAGCAGTTACCTATCGACAGGGGCGATGAACACTGAAGCTTTCTTT. Translated, it gives CASSYLSTGAMNTEAFF.

The chain employs TRBV19 and TRBJ1-5; D remains ambiguous. The V gene's germline CDR1 is LNHDA and CDR2 SQIVND (reference sequence). Trimming cost V 7 bases and J 3 bases, with 22 bases left between them. The CDR3 has 17 residues. The CDR3 DNA sequence: TGTGCCAGTAATCTCGGCTATGGGTACGCACACAATCAGCCCCAGCATTTT. The encoded protein is CASNLGYGYAHNQPQHF.

Comment on this clone: The same CDR3 is also encoded by other DNA sequences in this sample. The chain combines TRBV20-1 with TRBJ2-7; D not resolved. Germline assignment: CDR1 DFQATT and CDR2 SNEGSKA (reference sequence). Trimming removed 0 bases at V and 3 bases at J, with 3 bases between. The CDR3 runs 11 residues. The CDR3 DNA follows: TGCAGTGCTAGAGAGGACTACGAGCAGTACTTC. Translated: CSAREDYEQYF.

CDR3 nucleotides: TGTGCCAGCAACTATAACGGGGTCGGCACCTTC. This translates into CASNYNGVGTF. V usage is TRBV7-9 and J usage is TRBJ1-2; unclear D gene. Trimming left V 7 bases short and J 13 bases short, with 16 bases between. The CDR3 extends over 11 amino acids. The germline V gene has CDR1 SEHNR and CDR2 FQNEAQ (reference sequence). The complete variable domain, with remaining parts taken from reference TRBV7-9 and TRBJ1-2, reads DTGVSQNPRHKITKRGQNVTFRCDPISEHNRLYWYRQTLGQGPEFLTYFQNEAQLEKSRLLSDRFSAERPKGSFSTLEIQRTEQGDSAMYLCASNYNGVGTFGSGTRLTVV.

This rearrangement joins TRBV27 to TRBJ2-7; 11 nucleotides line up with TRBD2. V shed 6 bases and J 3 bases; nucleotides not matched to a gene: 7. Germline CDR1 MNHEY, CDR2 SMNVEV (reference sequence). The CDR3 totals 15 residues. The CDR3 is CASRKTSGINYEQYF. CDR3 sequence (DNA): TGTGCCAGCAGAAAGACTAGCGGGATTAACTACGAGCAGTACTTC.

The J gene is TRBJ1-5, the V gene TRBV5-4; D perhaps matches TRBD1 (6 bases). This CDR3 has 13 amino acids. V lost 4 bases and J lost 7, with 12 bases in between. Germline V gene sequence: CDR1 SGHNT, CDR2 YYREEE (reference sequence). Here the CDR3 DNA reads TGTGCCAGCAGCGAACAGGGTGAGCAGCCCCAGCATTTT. This translates into CASSEQGEQPQHF.

The chain employs TRBV5-6 and TRBJ2-5; 9 nucleotides line up with TRBD2. The V gene's germline CDR1 is SGHDT and CDR2 YYEEEE. V lost 4 bases and J lost 5; bases outside the gene matches: 12. CDR3 length: 16 amino acids. The chain's CDR3 is CASSLWASGMVETQYF. The CDR3 nucleotides read TGTGCCAGCAGCCTCTGGGCTAGCGGGATGGTGGAGACCCAGTACTTC.

V usage is TRBV2 and J usage is TRBJ2-3; 9 bases map to TRBD1. The CDR3 runs to 14 residues. V shed 5 bases, J shed 6 bases, and the junction held 6 bases outside the gene matches. Germline CDR1 reads SNHLY; CDR2 reads FYNNEI. CDR3 DNA sequence: TGTGCCAGCAGTCCCGGGACAGGGATGGATACGCAGTATTTT. Protein: CASSPGTGMDTQYF.

The rearrangement joins TRBV28 to TRBJ1-1; TRBD1 matches 8 bases. The CDR3 runs 18 residues. After removal of 2 bases from V and 4 bases from J, the junction contained 15 bases not matched to a gene. Per germline, CDR1 MDHEN and CDR2 SYDVKM. The CDR3 spells CASSLDERTGSFITEAFF. CDR3 DNA sequence: TGTGCCAGCAGTTTAGATGAAAGGACAGGGAGTTTCATCACTGAAGCTTTCTTT.